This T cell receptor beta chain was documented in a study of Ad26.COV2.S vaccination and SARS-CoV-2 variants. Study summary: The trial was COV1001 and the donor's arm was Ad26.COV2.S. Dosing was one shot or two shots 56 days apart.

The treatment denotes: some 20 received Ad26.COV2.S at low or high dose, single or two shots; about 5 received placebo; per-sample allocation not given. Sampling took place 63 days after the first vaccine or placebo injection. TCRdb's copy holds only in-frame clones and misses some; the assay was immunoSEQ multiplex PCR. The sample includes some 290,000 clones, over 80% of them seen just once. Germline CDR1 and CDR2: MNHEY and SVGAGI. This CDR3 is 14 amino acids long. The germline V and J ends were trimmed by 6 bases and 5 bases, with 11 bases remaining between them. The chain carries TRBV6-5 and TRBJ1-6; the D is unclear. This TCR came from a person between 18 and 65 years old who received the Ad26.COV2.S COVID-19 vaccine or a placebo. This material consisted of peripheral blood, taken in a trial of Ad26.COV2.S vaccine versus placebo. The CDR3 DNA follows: TGTGCCAGCAGCCCCGACATCGATAATTCACCCCTCCACTTT. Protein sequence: CASSPDIDNSPLHF.